Shown below are 6 T cell receptor beta chains from a single sample sequenced in a study of T-cell memory formation after mild COVID-19. TCRdb analysed the 5' RACE reads with MiXCR anew, one entry per CDR3 protein. This table has approximately 410,000 distinct CDR3 sequences, less than 25% appearing once. The sequencing sample was made of PBMCs or a T cell subset sorted from them (not recorded which). These receptors came from an adult woman who had mild COVID-19 (a few samples of this study predate the infection). Cell type and time point are not known.

The chain is built from TRBV10-3 and TRBJ2-7; 7 bases line up with TRBD1. The CDR3 contains 15 residues. Trimming at V came to 0 bases and at J to 2 bases, leaving 4 bases not matched to a gene. Germline lookup yields CDR1 ENHRY and CDR2 SYGVKD. The CDR3 protein is CAISESTGQTYEQYF. The CDR3, as DNA: TGTGCCATCAGTGAGTCGACGGGACAGACCTACGAGCAGTACTTC.

This clonotype was counted between two and nine times. A read error may produce the germline difference seen at one junction end. The genes are TRBV12-3 or TRBV12-4 and TRBJ2-5, with 8 bases that match TRBD2. The CDR3 runs to 14 residues. CDR3 in amino acids: CASSLAGFAETQYF. The CDR3 bases are TGTGCCAGCAGCTTAGCGGGATTTGCAGAGACCCAGTACTTC.

The chain couples TRBV9 to TRBJ2-5; D uncertain. CDR1 is SGDLS and CDR2 is YYNGEE in the germline V gene. Trimming pared 3 bases from V and 1 base from J, leaving 13 bases between. CDR3 length equals 15 residues. The CDR3 DNA reads TGTGCCAGCAGCGCTCAAGTGGGTATCCAAGAGACCCAGTACTTC. This translates into CASSAQVGIQETQYF.

This clonotype was found a few times. The gene calls are TRBV29-1 and TRBJ2-1; D might be TRBD2 (6 bases). The germline V gene has CDR1 SQVTM and CDR2 ANQGSEA. CDR3 size: 14 residues. Trimming took 3 bases from V and 10 from J, leaving 19 bases between them. CDR3 residues: CSVDPQRLGQEQFF. The CDR3 DNA follows: TGCAGCGTTGACCCCCAAAGACTAGGCCAGGAGCAGTTCTTC.

The V gene is TRBV7-6, the J gene TRBJ1-3, with D possibly TRBD1 on 5 matching bases. The CDR3 covers 17 residues. Germline values: CDR1 SGHVS, CDR2 FNYEAQ. V was trimmed by 4 bases and J by 0 bases, leaving 16 bases between them. CDR3 nucleotides: TGTGCCAGCAGCTCCCGGGACGGAGGCTACTCTGGAAACACCATATATTTT. Residues: CASSSRDGGYSGNTIYF.

In regard to this clonotype: A much bigger clone sits one base away, suggesting this may be a read error. V gene TRBV16 combines with J gene TRBJ2-1, with 11 positions matching TRBD2. The CDR3 totals 15 residues. The germline V gene has CDR1 KGHSY and CDR2 FQNENV. V lost 2 bases, J lost 6 bases, and 3 bases stayed unmatched. Written as DNA, the CDR3 is TGTGCCAGCAGCCAACTAGCGGGGGGTTGCAATGAGCAGTTCTTC. Protein: CASSQLAGGCNEQFF. The entire variable domain, with the rest obtained from reference TRBV16 and TRBJ2-1, is as follows: GEEVAQTPKHLVRGEGQKAKLYCAPIKGHSYVFWYQQVLKNEFKFLISFQNENVFDETGMPKERFSAKCLPNSPCSLEIQATKLEDSAVYFCASSQLAGGCNEQFFGPGTRLTVL.